Listed below are T cell receptor beta chains from one sample, sequenced in a study of PD-1 blockade in classical Hodgkin lymphoma. Some clones are missing from TCRdb's copy, which holds only in-frame ones; the method was immunoSEQ multiplex PCR. Here the sample spans tens of thousands of clones, around 89% being singletons. Source: peripheral blood mononuclear cells (PBMCs), taken before the fourth cycle of nivolumab. Source of these receptors: a human donor with classical Hodgkin lymphoma. CDR3s include the opening cysteine and the closing phenylalanine or tryptophan. A D gene is named only where the DNA matches it firmly. Clone size, where shown, is once, few, many, or a class for clones that have expanded.

>16|NA|TRBV7-9|TRBD2|TRBJ2-2
TGTGCCAGCAGCTCCCTAGCGGGGACGAACACCGGGGAGCTGTTTTTT
CASSSLAGTNTGELFF
>14|few|TRBV6-4|TRBD2|TRBJ2-1
TGTGCCAGCAGCGCTAGCGGGGGTTGGGATGAGCAGTTCTTC
CASSASGGWDEQFF
>16|NA|TRBV6-5|TRBD2|TRBJ2-2
TGTGCCAGCAGTTACTCGAGCGGGGGGAACACCGGGGAGCTGTTTTTT
CASSYSSGGNTGELFF
>14|NA|TRBV6-1|TRBD1|TRBJ1-2
TGTGCCAGCACCTTGGGACAGGGTATTGACGGCTACACCTTC
CASTLGQGIDGYTF
>15|NA|TRBV11-2|TRBD2|TRBJ2-7
TGTGCCAGCAGCATGACTAGCGGGCCCTCCTACGAGCAGTACTTC
CASSMTSGPSYEQYF
>13|NA|TRBV30|TRBD1|TRBJ2-5
TGTGCCTGGCAGACAGGGGCCGGAGAGACCCAGTACTTC
CAWQTGAGETQYF
>13|NA|TRBV18|NA|TRBJ1-5
TGTGCCAGCTCACCAGGGACTTCTCAGCCCCAGCATTTT
CASSPGTSQPQHF
>14|NA|TRBV18|NA|TRBJ2-7
TGTGCCAGCTCACCAAGATGGTCTATTTACGAGCAGTACTTC
CASSPRWSIYEQYF
>12|NA|TRBV14|NA|TRBJ2-1
TGTGCCAGCAGCCAAGGGGCGTTGAGGCCAGTCTTC
CASSQGALRPVF
>12|NA|TRBV5-6|NA|TRBJ1-1
TGTGCCAGCAGCTCTCAGGGGATTGAAGCTTTCTTT
CASSSQGIEAFF
>13|NA|TRBV11-2|TRBD1|TRBJ2-2
TGTGCCAGCGGACAGGGGGACACCGGGGAGCTGTTTTTT
CASGQGDTGELFF
>17|NA|TRBV6-1|TRBD1|TRBJ1-3
TGTGCCAGCAGTGAAGAAAGGACAGGGGGTTATGGAAACACCATATATTTT
CASSEERTGGYGNTIYF
>15|few|TRBV27|TRBD1|TRBJ2-1
TGTGCCAGCAGTCCGGCCGGGACAGAATACAATGAGCAGTTCTTC
CASSPAGTEYNEQFF
>15|NA|TRBV7-9|NA|TRBJ1-2
TGTGCCAGCAGCCCCGACGGGGGCTCCTACTATGGCTACACCTTC
CASSPDGGSYYGYTF
>15|NA|TRBV9|NA|TRBJ2-7
TGTGCCAGCAGCGTAGGGGGCGGGGTCTCCTACGAGCAGTACTTC
CASSVGGGVSYEQYF
>13|NA|TRBV30|NA|TRBJ1-1
TGTGCCTGGAAGGCATCGGCGAACACTGAAGCTTTCTTT
CAWKASANTEAFF
>14|NA|TRBV5-1|NA|TRBJ2-3
TGCGCCAGCAGCTTGGACAGGGTCACAGATACGCAGTATTTT
CASSLDRVTDTQYF
>17|NA|TRBV7-9|TRBD1|TRBJ2-4
TGTGCCAGCAGCTTAACCGGGACAGGGGAGCCCAAAAACATTCAGTACTTC
CASSLTGTGEPKNIQYF
>15|NA|TRBV4-2|TRBD2|TRBJ2-2
TGTGCCAGCAGACCTAGCGGGACGAACACCGGGGAGCTGTTTTTT
CASRPSGTNTGELFF
>12|NA|TRBV10-3|NA|TRBJ2-1
TGTGCCATCAGTGAGCAGGGGACTGGGCAGTTCTTC
CAISEQGTGQFF
>15|NA|TRBV6-5|TRBD2|TRBJ2-3
TGTGCCAGCAGTTACTCTAGCGGGAGCCCAGATACGCAGTATTTT
CASSYSSGSPDTQYF
>15|few|TRBV5-8|NA|TRBJ1-2
TGTGCCAGCAGCTTGGTAGGGACGCTGGGAGGCGGCTACACCTTC
CASSLVGTLGGGYTF
>15|NA|TRBV18|TRBD1|TRBJ1-2
TGTGCCAGCTCGCCCTCGGGACAGAGTAACTATGGCTACACCTTC
CASSPSGQSNYGYTF
>14|once|TRBV12-5|NA|TRBJ1-5
TGTGCTAGTGGTTTGGATTGGGGTAATCAGCCCCAGCATTTT
CASGLDWGNQPQHF
>13|NA|TRBV5-1|NA|TRBJ1-1
TGCGCCAGCAGCTTGCCCCAGAACACTGAAGCTTTCTTT
CASSLPQNTEAFF
>18|NA|TRBV5-1|TRBD1|TRBJ1-1
TGCGCCAGCAGCTTCCCAGCGACAGGGGGACTCATGAACACTGAAGCTTTCTTT
CASSFPATGGLMNTEAFF
>15|NA|TRBV5-1|NA|TRBJ1-1
TGCGCCAGCAGCTCGAGGGCCACCTCGAACACTGAAGCTTTCTTT
CASSSRATSNTEAFF
>15|few|TRBV11-2|NA|TRBJ2-3
TGTGCCAGCAGCTTAGATCTACTAGTACTGGATACGCAGTATTTT
CASSLDLLVLDTQYF
>16|NA|TRBV27|TRBD1|TRBJ1-4
TGTGCCAGCAGAAGTCGGACAGGTGGAACTAATGAAAAACTGTTTTTT
CASRSRTGGTNEKLFF
>14|NA|TRBV12-5|NA|TRBJ2-4
TGTGCTAGTGGAACACAGGGGAGGGAGGACATTCAGTACTTC
CASGTQGREDIQYF
>10|NA|TRBV2|NA|TRBJ2-1
TGTGCCAGCCTGGGCGGTGAGCAGTTCTTC
CASLGGEQFF
>11|NA|TRBV6-6|NA|TRBJ2-7
TGTGCCAGCAGTTACTCCCAGGAGCAGTACTTC
CASSYSQEQYF